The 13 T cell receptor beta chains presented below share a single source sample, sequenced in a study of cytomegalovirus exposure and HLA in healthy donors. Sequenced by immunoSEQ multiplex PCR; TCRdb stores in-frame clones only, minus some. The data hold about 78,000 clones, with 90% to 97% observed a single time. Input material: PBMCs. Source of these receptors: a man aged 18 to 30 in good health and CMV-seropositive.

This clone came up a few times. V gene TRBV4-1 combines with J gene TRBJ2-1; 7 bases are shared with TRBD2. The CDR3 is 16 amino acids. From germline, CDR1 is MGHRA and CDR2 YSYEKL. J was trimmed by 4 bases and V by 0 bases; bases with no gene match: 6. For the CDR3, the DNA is TGCGCCAGCAGCCAAGAAAGCGCTAGCGGATACAATGAGCAGTTCTTC. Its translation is CASSQESASGYNEQFF.

DNA of the CDR3: TGTGCCAGCCGTCCTAGCGGGATATTGAGGTTGACCGGGGAGCTGTTTTTT. This gives the protein CASRPSGILRLTGELFF. The chain joins TRBV27 to TRBJ2-2, with TRBD2 identical over 9 bases. This CDR3 has 17 amino acids. V lost 8 bases and J lost 5; bases outside the gene matches: 15. Germline CDR1 is MNHEY and CDR2 is SMNVEV (reference sequence).

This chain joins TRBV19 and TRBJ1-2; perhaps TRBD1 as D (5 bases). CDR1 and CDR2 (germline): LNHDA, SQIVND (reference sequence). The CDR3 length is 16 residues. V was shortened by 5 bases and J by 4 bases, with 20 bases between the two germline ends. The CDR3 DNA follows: TGTGCCAGTAGTGCCTACCCGGGGGAGATAACCTATGGCTACACCTTC. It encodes CASSAYPGEITYGYTF.

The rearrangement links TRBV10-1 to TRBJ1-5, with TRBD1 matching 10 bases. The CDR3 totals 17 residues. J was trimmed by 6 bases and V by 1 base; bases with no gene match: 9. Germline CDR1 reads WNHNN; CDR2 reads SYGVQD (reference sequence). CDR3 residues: CASSEYGTGVAGQPQHF. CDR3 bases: TGCGCCAGCAGTGAGTACGGGACAGGGGTCGCGGGTCAGCCCCAGCATTTT.

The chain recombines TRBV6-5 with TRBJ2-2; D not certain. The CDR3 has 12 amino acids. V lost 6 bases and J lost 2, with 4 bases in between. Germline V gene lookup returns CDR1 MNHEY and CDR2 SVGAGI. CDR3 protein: CASSRNTGELFF. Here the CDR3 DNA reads TGTGCCAGCAGCCGTAACACCGGGGAGCTGTTTTTT.

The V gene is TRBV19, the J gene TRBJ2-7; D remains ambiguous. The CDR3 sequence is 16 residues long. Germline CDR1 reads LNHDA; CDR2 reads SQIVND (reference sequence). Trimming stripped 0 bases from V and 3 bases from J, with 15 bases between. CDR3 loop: CASSIDIAGIIYEQYF. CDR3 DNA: TGTGCCAGTAGTATAGATATCGCAGGAATCATCTACGAGCAGTACTTC.

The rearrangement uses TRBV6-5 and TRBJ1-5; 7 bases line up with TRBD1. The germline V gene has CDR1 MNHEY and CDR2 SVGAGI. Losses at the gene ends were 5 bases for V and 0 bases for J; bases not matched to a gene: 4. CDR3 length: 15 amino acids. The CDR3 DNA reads TGTGCCAGCAGTCGGGACAGTTATAGCAATCAGCCCCAGCATTTT. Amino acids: CASSRDSYSNQPQHF.

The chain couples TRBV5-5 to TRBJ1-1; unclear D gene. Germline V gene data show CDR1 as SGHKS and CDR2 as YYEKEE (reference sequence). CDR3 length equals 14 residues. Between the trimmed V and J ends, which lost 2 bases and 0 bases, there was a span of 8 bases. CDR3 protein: CASSFGPMNTEAFF. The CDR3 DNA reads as TGTGCCAGCAGCTTTGGGCCGATGAACACTGAAGCTTTCTTT.

CDR3 sequence reads: CASSQTEPNTEAFF. In DNA, the CDR3 is TGTGCCAGCAGTCAGACAGAGCCGAACACTGAAGCTTTCTTT. This sequence joins TRBV6-5 and TRBJ1-1, with D perhaps TRBD1 (5 bases). Germline CDR1 reads MNHEY; CDR2 reads SVGAGI. Between the trimmed V and J ends, which lost 5 bases and 1 base, there was a span of 11 bases. The CDR3 totals 14 residues.

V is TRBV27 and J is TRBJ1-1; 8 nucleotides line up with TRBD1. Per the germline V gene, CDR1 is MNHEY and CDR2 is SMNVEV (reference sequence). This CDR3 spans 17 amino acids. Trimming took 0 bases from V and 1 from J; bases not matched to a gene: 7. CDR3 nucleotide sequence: TGTGCCAGCAGTTTATCCGGGACAGGTTATGCGAACACTGAAGCTTTCTTT. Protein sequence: CASSLSGTGYANTEAFF.

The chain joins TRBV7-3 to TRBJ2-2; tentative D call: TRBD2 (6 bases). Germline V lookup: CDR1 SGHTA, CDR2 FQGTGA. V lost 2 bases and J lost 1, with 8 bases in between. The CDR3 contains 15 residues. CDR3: CASSLAGLNTGELFF. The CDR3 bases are TGTGCCAGCAGCTTAGCGGGGCTGAACACCGGGGAGCTGTTTTTT.

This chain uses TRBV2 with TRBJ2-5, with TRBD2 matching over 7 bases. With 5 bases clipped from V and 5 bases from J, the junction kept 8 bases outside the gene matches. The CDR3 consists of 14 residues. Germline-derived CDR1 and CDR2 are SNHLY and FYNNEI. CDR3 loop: CASSWGGPRETQYF. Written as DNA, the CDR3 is TGTGCCAGCAGTTGGGGAGGGCCAAGGGAGACCCAGTACTTC. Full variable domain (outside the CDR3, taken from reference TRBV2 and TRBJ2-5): EPEVTQTPSHQVTQMGQEVILRCVPISNHLYFYWYRQILGQKVEFLVSFYNNEISEKSEIFDDQFSVERPDGSNFTLKIRSTKLEDSAMYFCASSWGGPRETQYFGPGTRLLVL.

As DNA, the CDR3 is TGTGCCAGCAGCCAACGTTTAGCGGAAGATACGCAGTATTTT. Its translation is CASSQRLAEDTQYF. V usage is TRBV4-2 and J usage is TRBJ2-3; possible D gene TRBD2, 6 bases. The CDR3 has 14 residues. The ends were cut back, 2 bases at V and 5 bases at J, with 11 bases in the middle. Germline assignment: CDR1 LGHNA and CDR2 YNFKEQ.